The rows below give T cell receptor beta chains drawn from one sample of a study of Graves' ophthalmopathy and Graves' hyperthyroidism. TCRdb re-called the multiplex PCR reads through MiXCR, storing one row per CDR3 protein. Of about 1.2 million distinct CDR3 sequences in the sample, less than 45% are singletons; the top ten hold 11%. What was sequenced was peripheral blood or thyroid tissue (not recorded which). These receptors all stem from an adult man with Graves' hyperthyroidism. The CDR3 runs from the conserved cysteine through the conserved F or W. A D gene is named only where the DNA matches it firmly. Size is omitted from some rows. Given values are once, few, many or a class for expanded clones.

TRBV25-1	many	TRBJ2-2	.	CASRATTVKNTGELFF	TGTGCCAGCAGGGCAACAACAGTTAAGAACACCGGGGAGCTGTTTTTT
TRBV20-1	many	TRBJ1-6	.	CSARAWGLESYNSPLHF	TGCAGTGCTAGAGCGTGGGGCTTGGAGTCCTATAATTCACCCCTCCACTTT
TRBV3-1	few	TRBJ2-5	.	CASSQDAGKQETQYF	TGTGCCAGCAGCCAAGATGCAGGGAAACAAGAGACCCAGTACTTC
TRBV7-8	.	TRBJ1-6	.	CASSLKGTRAYNSPLHF	TGTGCCAGCAGCTTAAAGGGAACTCGGGCCTATAATTCACCCCTCCACTTT
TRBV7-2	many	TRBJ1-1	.	CASTRTANTEAFF	TGTGCCAGCACTAGGACGGCTAACACTGAAGCTTTCTTT
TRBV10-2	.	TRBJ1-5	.	CASSGSFQENQPQHF	TGCGCCAGCAGTGGGAGTTTTCAGGAGAATCAGCCCCAGCATTTT
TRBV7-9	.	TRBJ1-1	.	CASSQAPGTTGNTEAFF	TGCGCCAGCAGCCAAGCCCCCGGGACGACAGGGAACACTGAAGCTTTCTTT
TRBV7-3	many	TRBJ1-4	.	CASSQGAGEKLFF	TGTGCCAGCAGCCAAGGGGCGGGGGAAAAACTGTTTTTT
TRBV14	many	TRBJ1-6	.	CASSQAHGGAPLHF	TGTGCCAGCAGCCAAGCGCACGGTGGGGCACCCCTCCACTTT
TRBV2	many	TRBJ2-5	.	CASSEGGETQYF	TGTGCCAGCAGTGAGGGGGGAGAGACCCAGTACTTC
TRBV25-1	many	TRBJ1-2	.	CASSGGTVGYTF	TGTGCCAGCAGTGGTGGGACCGTCGGCTACACCTTC
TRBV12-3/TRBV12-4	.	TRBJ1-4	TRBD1	CASSLPLSGTATNEKLFF	TGTGCCAGCAGTTTACCACTCTCCGGGACAGCAACTAATGAAAAACTGTTTTTT
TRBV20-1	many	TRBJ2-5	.	CSARGQAGETQYF	TGCAGTGCTAGGGGGCAGGCCGGAGAGACCCAGTACTTC
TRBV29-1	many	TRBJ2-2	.	CSVDKTGELFF	TGCAGCGTTGATAAAACCGGGGAGCTGTTTTTT
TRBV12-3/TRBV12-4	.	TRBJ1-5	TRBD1	CASRPQGDQPQHF	TGTGCCAGCAGACCTCAGGGGGATCAGCCCCAGCATTTT
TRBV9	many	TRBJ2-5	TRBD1	CASSDAGTAMPETQYF	TGTGCCAGCAGCGACGCCGGGACAGCCATGCCAGAGACCCAGTACTTC
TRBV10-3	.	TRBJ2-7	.	CAISDRGYEQHF	TGTGCCATCAGTGACAGGGGATACGAGCAGCACTTC
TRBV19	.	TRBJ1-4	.	CASNSRTPSNEKLFF	TGTGCCAGTAACTCTCGGACACCGTCTAATGAAAAACTGTTTTTT
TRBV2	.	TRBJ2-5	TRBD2	CARAGGPETQYF	TGTGCCCGAGCGGGGGGGCCGGAGACCCAGTACTTC
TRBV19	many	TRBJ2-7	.	CASSQHVTYEQYF	TGTGCCAGTAGCCAACACGTAACCTACGAGCAGTACTTC
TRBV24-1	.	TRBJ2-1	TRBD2	CATSAPGGRAFF	TGTGCCACCAGTGCCCCCGGGGGGAGGGCATTCTTC
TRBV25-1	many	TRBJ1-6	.	CASRELHNSPLHF	TGTGCCAGCAGAGAGTTACATAATTCACCCCTCCACTTT
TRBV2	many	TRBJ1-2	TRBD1	CAGTGGANGYTF	TGTGCCGGGACAGGGGGCGCGAATGGCTACACCTTC
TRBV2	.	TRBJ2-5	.	CASTGLLATGDSNKYQETQYF	TGTGCCAGCACGGGACTATTAGCCACCGGGGACAGCAATAAGTACCAAGAGACCCAGTACTTC
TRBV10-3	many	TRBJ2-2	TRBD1	CAISSTGDTGELFF	TGTGCCATCAGCTCGACAGGGGACACCGGGGAGCTGTTTTTT
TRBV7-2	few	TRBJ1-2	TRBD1	CASRDRQGNYGYTF	TGTGCCAGCAGGGACCGACAGGGAAACTATGGCTACACCTTC
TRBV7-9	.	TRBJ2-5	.	CASSPRTQYF	TGTGCCAGCAGCCCAAGGACCCAGTACTTC
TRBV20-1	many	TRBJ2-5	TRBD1	CSAIMGQLQETQYF	TGCAGTGCTATAATGGGACAGCTCCAAGAGACCCAGTACTTC
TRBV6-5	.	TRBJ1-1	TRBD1	CASSLGTGGVEAFF	TGTGCCAGCAGTTTGGGCACAGGGGGGGTCGAAGCTTTCTTT
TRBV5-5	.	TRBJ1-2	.	CAREGRNYGHTF	TGTGCCAGAGAAGGACGGAACTATGGCCACACCTTC
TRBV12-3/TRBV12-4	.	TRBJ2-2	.	CASSFGSDTGELFF	TGTGCCAGCAGTTTTGGCTCCGACACCGGGGAGCTGTTTTTT
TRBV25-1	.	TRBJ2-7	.	CASRKTGTAVREQYF	TGTGCCAGCAGGAAAACCGGGACCGCCGTACGCGAGCAGTACTTC
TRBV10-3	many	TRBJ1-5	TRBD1	CAAQGLSDQPQHF	TGTGCCGCACAGGGGCTAAGTGATCAGCCCCAGCATTTT
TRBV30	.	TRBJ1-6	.	CAWTLEQFLENSPLHF	TGTGCCTGGACGTTAGAACAGTTTTTGGAGAATTCACCCCTCCACTTT
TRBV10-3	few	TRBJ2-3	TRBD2	CAISEYPAGRSTDTQYF	TGTGCCATCAGTGAGTATCCAGCGGGGCGGAGCACAGATACGCAGTATTTT
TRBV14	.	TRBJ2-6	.	CASGLQADGANVLTF	TGTGCCAGCGGACTGCAGGCAGATGGGGCCAACGTCCTGACTTTC
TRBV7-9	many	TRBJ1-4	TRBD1	CASSRADWAGGNEKLFF	TGTGCCAGCAGCCGTGCGGATTGGGCAGGGGGGAATGAAAAACTGTTTTTT
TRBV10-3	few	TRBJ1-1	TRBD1	CAISDAGGGTEAFF	TGTGCCATCAGTGACGCAGGGGGGGGCACTGAAGCTTTCTTT
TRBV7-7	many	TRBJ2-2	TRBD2	CASRRLAGATGELFF	TGTGCCAGCAGACGACTAGCGGGTGCCACCGGGGAGCTGTTTTTT
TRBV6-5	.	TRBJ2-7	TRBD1	CATKGEQGQVYEQYF	TGTGCCACCAAAGGGGAACAGGGACAGGTGTACGAGCAGTACTTC
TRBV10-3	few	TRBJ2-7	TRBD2	CASRPLAGVTYEQYF	TGTGCCAGCAGACCTCTAGCGGGGGTAACCTACGAGCAGTACTTC
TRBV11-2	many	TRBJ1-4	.	CASSPANLNEKLFF	TGTGCCAGCAGCCCTGCGAACCTGAATGAAAAACTGTTTTTT
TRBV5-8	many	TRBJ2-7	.	CASSSPSSVPHEQYF	TGTGCCAGCAGCTCTCCCTCGTCCGTGCCACACGAGCAGTACTTC
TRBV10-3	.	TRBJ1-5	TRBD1	CAISVTGEVGGQPQHF	TGTGCCATCAGTGTGACAGGGGAGGTTGGGGGTCAGCCCCAGCATTTT
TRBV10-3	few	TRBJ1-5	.	CASKFNGERQPQHF	TGTGCCAGCAAGTTTAATGGGGAGCGTCAGCCCCAGCATTTT
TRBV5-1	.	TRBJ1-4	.	CASRLRSEFF	TGTGCCAGCAGGCTTCGATCGGAGTTTTTT
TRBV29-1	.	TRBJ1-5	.	CSVESASTYEHF	TGCAGCGTTGAATCGGCTAGCACCTACGAGCATTTT
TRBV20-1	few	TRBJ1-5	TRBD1	CSPGTANQPQHF	TGCAGTCCCGGGACAGCAAATCAGCCCCAGCATTTT
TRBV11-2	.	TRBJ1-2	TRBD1	CASSLDRGSFYGYTF	TGTGCCAGCAGCTTGGACAGGGGAAGTTTCTATGGCTACACCTTC
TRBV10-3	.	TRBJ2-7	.	CASSLDTSGTGVYEQYF	TGTGCCAGCAGTTTGGACACCTCCGGGACTGGGGTCTACGAGCAGTACTTC
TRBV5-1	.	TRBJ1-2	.	CASSPGSYNYGYTF	TGCGCCAGCAGTCCAGGGTCTTACAACTATGGCTACACCTTC
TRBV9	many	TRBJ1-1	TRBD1	CASSGGTGLFNTEAFF	TGTGCCAGCAGCGGCGGGACAGGGTTGTTTAACACTGAAGCTTTCTTT
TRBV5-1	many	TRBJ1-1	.	CASSLGYLGTEAFF	TGCGCCAGCAGCTTGGGGTACCTCGGGACTGAAGCTTTCTTT
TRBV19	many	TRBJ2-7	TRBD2	CASTKTSGEGEQYF	TGTGCCAGTACCAAGACTAGCGGGGAAGGGGAGCAGTACTTC
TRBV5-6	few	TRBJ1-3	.	CASSLGQVQTIYF	TGTGCCAGCAGCTTGGGACAGGTTCAGACCATATATTTT
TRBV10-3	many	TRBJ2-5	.	CATSPGYQETQYF	TGTGCCACCTCACCGGGGTACCAAGAGACCCAGTACTTC
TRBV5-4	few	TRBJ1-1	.	CASSLGFRGLNTEAFF	TGTGCCAGCAGCTTGGGGTTCAGGGGATTGAACACTGAAGCTTTCTTT
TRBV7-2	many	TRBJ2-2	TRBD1	CASSQQGSTGELFF	TGTGCCAGCAGCCAACAGGGGAGTACCGGGGAGCTGTTTTTT
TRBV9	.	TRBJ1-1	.	CASSVGTTATEAFF	TGTGCCAGCAGCGTAGGGACAACCGCGACTGAAGCTTTCTTT